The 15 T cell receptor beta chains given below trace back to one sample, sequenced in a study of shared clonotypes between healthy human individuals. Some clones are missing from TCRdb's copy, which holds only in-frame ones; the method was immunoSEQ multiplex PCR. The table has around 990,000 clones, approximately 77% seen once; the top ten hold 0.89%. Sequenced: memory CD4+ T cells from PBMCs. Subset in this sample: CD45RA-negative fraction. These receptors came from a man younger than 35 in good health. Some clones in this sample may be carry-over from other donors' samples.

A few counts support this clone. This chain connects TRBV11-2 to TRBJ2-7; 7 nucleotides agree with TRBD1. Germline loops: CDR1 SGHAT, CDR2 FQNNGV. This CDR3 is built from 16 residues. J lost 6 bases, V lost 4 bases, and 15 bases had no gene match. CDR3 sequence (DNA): TGTGCCAGCAGCTCCCTAAGAGGGGGCTCGGGCGGCGAGCAGTACTTC. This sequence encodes CASSSLRGGSGGEQYF.

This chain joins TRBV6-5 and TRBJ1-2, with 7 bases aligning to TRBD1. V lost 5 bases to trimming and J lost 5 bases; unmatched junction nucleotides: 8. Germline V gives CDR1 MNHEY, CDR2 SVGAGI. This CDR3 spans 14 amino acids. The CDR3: CASSGTALRYGYTF. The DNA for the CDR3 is TGTGCCAGCAGTGGGACAGCCCTGAGGTATGGCTACACCTTC.

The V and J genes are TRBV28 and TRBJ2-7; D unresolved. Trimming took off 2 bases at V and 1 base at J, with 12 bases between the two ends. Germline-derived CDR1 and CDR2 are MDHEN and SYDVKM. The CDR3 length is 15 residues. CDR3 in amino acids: CASSLPTATSYEQYF. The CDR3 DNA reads TGTGCCAGCAGTTTACCCACTGCTACGTCCTACGAGCAGTACTTC.

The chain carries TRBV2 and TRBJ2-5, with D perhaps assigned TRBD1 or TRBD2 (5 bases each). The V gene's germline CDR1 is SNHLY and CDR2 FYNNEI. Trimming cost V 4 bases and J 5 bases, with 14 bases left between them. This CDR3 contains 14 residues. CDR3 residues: CASSGRQRRETQYF. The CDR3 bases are TGTGCCAGCAGTGGACGACAGCGGCGGGAGACCCAGTACTTC.

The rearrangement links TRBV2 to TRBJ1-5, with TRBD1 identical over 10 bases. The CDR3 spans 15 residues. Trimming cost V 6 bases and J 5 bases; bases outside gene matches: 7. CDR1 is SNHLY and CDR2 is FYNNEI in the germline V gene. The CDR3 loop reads CASSGRGTGDQPQHF. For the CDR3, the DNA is TGTGCCAGCAGCGGACGGGGGACAGGGGATCAGCCCCAGCATTTT.

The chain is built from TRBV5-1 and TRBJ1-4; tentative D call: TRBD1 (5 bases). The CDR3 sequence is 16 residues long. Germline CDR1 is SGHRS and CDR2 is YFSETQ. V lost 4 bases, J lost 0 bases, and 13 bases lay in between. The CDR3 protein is CASSGGVFATNEKLFF. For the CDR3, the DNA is TGCGCCAGCAGCGGAGGGGTTTTTGCAACTAATGAAAAACTGTTTTTT.

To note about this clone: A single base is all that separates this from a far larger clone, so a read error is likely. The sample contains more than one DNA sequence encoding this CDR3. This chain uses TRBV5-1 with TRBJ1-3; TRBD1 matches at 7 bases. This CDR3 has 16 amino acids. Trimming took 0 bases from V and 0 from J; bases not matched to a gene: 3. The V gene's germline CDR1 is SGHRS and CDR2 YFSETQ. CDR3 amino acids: CASSLGGGNSGNTIYF. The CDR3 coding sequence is TGCGCCAGCAGCTTGGGAGGGGGCAACTCTGGAAACACCATATATTTT.

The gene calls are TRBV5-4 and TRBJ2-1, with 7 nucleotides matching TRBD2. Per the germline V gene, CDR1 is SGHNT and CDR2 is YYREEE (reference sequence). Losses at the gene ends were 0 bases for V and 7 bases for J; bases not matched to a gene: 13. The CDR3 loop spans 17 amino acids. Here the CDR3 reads CASSLVAGGSSGNEQFF. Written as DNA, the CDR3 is TGTGCCAGCAGCTTGGTCGCCGGCGGGAGTTCTGGTAATGAGCAGTTCTTC.

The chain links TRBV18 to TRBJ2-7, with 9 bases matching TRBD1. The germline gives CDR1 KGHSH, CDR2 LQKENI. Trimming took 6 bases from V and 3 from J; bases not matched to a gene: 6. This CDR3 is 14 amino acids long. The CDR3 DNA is TGTGCCAGCTCTCTGAAGACAGGGGGCTACGAGCAGTACTTC. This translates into CASSLKTGGYEQYF.

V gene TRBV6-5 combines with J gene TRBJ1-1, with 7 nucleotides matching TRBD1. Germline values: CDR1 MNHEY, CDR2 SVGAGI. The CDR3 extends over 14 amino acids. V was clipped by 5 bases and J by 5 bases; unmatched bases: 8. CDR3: CASSTRQGWTEAFF. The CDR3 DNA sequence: TGTGCCAGCAGTACCCGACAGGGTTGGACTGAAGCTTTCTTT.

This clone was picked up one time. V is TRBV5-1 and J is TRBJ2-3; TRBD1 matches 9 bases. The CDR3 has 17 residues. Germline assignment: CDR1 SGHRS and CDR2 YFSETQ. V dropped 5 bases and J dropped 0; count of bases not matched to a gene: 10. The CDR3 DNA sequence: TGCGCCAGCAGGCTCATACGGACAGGGGTCAGCACAGATACGCAGTATTTT. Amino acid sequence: CASRLIRTGVSTDTQYF.

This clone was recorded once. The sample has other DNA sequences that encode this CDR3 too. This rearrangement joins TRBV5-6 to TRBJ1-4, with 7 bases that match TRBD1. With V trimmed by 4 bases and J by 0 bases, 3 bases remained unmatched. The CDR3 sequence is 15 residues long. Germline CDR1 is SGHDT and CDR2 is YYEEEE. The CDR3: CASSTTGSTNEKLFF. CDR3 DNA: TGTGCCAGCAGCACGACAGGGTCAACTAATGAAAAACTGTTTTTT.

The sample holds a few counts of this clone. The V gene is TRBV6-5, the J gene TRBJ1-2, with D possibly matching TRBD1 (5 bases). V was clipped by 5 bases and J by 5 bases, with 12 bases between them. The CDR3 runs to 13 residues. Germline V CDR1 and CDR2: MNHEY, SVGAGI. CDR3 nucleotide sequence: TGTGCCAGCAGTGGGGGTTCATTATATGGCTACACCTTC. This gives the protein CASSGGSLYGYTF.

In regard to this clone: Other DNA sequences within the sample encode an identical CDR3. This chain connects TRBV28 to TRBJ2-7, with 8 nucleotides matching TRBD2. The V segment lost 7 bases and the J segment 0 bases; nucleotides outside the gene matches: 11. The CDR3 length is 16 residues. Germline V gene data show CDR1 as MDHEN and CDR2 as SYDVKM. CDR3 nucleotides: TGTGCCAGCACCCGGGGGGGCGGGTCTAGCTCCTACGAGCAGTACTTC. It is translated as CASTRGGGSSSYEQYF. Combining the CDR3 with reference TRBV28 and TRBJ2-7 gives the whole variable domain DVKVTQSSRYLVKRTGEKVFLECVQDMDHENMFWYRQDPGLGLRLIYFSYDVKMKEKGDIPEGYSVSREKKERFSLILESASTNQTSMYLCASTRGGGSSSYEQYFGPGTRLTVT.

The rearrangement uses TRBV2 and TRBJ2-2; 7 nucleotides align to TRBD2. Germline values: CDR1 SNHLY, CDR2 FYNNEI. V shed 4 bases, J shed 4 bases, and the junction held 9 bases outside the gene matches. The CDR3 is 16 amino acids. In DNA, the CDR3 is TGTGCCAGCAGTGCAAGCGGGACCCGCCCCACCGGGGAGCTGTTTTTT. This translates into CASSASGTRPTGELFF.